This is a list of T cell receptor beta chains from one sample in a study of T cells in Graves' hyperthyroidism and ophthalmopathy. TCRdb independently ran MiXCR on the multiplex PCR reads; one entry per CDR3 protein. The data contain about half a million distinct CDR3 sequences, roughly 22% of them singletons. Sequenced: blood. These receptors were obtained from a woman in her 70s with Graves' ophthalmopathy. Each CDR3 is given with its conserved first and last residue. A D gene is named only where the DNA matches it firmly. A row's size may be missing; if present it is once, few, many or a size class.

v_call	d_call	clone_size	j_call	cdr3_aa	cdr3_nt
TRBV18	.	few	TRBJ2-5	CASSPPAGLGETQYF	TGTGCCAGCTCACCACCGGCAGGGTTGGGGGAGACCCAGTACTTC
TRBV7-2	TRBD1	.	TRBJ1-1	CASSLRQGTTEAFF	TGTGCCAGCAGCTTAAGACAGGGAACCACTGAAGCTTTCTTT
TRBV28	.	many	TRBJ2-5	CATNSGETQYF	TGTGCCACCAACTCAGGGGAGACCCAGTACTTC
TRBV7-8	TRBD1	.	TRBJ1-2	CASSLGGGRGEGYTF	TGTGCCAGCAGCTTAGGGGGCGGCAGGGGGGAAGGCTACACCTTC
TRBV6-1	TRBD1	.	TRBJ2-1	CASSGQGPEQFF	TGTGCCAGCAGTGGACAGGGTCCTGAGCAGTTCTTC
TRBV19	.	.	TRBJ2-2	CASSMDTGELFF	TGTGCCAGTAGTATGGACACCGGGGAGCTGTTTTTT
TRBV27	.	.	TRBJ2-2	CASSSPPPGELFF	TGTGCCAGCAGTTCCCCCCCCCCCGGGGAGCTGTTTTTT
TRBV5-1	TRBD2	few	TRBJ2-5	CASSLTTSGRGGETQYF	TGCGCCAGCAGCTTGACGACTAGCGGGAGAGGGGGAGAGACCCAGTACTTC
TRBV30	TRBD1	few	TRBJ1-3	CAWKHPPQGRNTIYF	TGTGCCTGGAAACACCCTCCACAGGGGCGAAACACCATATATTTT
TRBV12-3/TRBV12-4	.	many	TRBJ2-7	CASSPSRLAYEQYF	TGTGCCAGCAGCCCTAGTAGGCTAGCCTACGAGCAGTACTTC
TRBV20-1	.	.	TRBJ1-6	CSVGSATNSPLHF	TGCAGTGTTGGGTCGGCTACCAACTCACCCCTCCACTTT
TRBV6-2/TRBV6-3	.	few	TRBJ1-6	CASVDRRDSPLHF	TGTGCCAGCGTTGACAGGCGGGATTCACCCCTCCACTTT
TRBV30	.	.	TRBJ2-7	CAWGRGLYEQYF	TGTGCCTGGGGTCGGGGGTTGTACGAGCAGTACTTC
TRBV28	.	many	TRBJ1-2	CASTPEVVYGYTF	TGTGCCAGCACCCCGGAGGTCGTCTATGGCTACACCTTC
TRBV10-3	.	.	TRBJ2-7	CAIKGNYEQYF	TGTGCCATCAAAGGCAACTACGAGCAGTACTTC
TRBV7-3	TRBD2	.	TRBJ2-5	CASSRLAGGIETQYF	TGTGCCAGCAGCCGGCTAGCGGGGGGCATCGAGACCCAGTACTTC
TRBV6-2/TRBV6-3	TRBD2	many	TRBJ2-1	CASSKPQGLSGTPYNEQFF	TGTGCCAGCAGTAAACCACAGGGACTTAGCGGGACCCCCTACAATGAGCAGTTCTTC
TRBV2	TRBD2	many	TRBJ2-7	CASSEGTSKFEQYF	TGTGCCAGCAGTGAAGGGACTAGCAAATTCGAGCAGTACTTC
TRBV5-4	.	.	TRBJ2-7	CASSWGGTVYEQYF	TGTGCCAGCAGCTGGGGCGGCACAGTCTACGAGCAGTACTTC
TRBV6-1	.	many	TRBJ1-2	CASSYGARSNYYGYTF	TGTGCCAGCAGTTATGGAGCCAGATCGAACTACTATGGCTACACCTTC
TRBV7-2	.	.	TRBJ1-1	CASNLMTTGGTEAFF	TGTGCCAGCAACTTAATGACAACTGGGGGGACTGAAGCTTTCTTT
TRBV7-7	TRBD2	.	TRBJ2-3	CASSLGTRGIDTQYF	TGTGCTAGCAGCTTAGGGACTAGGGGAATAGATACGCAGTATTTT
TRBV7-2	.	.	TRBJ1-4	CASSLGFREKLFF	TGTGCCAGCAGCTTAGGGTTTCGTGAAAAACTGTTTTTT
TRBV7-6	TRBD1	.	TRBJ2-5	CASSLPGTGVETQYF	TGTGCCAGCAGCTTACCCGGGACAGGGGTAGAGACCCAGTACTTC
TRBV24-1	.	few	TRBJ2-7	CATSALAGQSSYEQYF	TGTGCCACCAGTGCCCTCGCGGGACAGAGCTCCTACGAGCAGTACTTC
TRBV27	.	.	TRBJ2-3	CASSLLDRARDTQYF	TGTGCCAGCAGTTTATTAGACCGGGCCCGGGATACGCAGTATTTT
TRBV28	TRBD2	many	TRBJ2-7	CASSQVSGTSRPYEQYF	TGTGCCAGCAGCCAGGTTTCCGGGACTAGCCGACCCTACGAGCAGTACTTC
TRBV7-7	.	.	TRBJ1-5	CASSFGPGQPISNQPQHF	TGTGCTAGCAGCTTCGGCCCCGGACAGCCGATTAGCAATCAGCCCCAGCATTTT
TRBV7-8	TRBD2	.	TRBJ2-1	CASSGLRSAGDYNEQFF	TGTGCCAGCAGCGGACTACGGTCAGCGGGAGACTACAATGAGCAGTTCTTC
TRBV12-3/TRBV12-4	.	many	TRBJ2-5	CASSLKGGETQYF	TGTGCCAGCAGTTTAAAGGGAGGAGAGACCCAGTACTTC
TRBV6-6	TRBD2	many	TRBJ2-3	CASSYTRTSGYRTDTQYF	TGTGCCAGCAGTTACACGCGGACTAGCGGGTATAGGACAGATACGCAGTATTTT
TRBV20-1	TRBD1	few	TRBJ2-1	CSAGGQIGDEQFF	TGCAGTGCTGGGGGACAGATTGGCGATGAGCAGTTCTTC
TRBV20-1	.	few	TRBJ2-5	CSARGAQETQYF	TGCAGTGCTAGAGGTGCCCAAGAGACCCAGTACTTC
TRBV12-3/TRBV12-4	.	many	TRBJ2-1	CASSPSGGGHNEQFF	TGTGCCAGCAGCCCTAGCGGAGGGGGCCACAATGAGCAGTTCTTC
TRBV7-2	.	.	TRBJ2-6	CASSQEDPGGANVLTF	TGCGCCAGCAGCCAAGAGGACCCGGGAGGGGCCAACGTCCTGACTTTC
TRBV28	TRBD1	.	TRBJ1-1	CASGLTGTEAFF	TGTGCCAGCGGGTTGACAGGGACAGAAGCTTTCTTT
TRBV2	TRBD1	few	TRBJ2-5	CASSEHRDRWYF	TGTGCCAGCAGTGAGCACCGGGACAGATGGTACTTC
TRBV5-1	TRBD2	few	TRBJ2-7	CASSLVSSGNVEQYF	TGCGCCAGCAGCTTGGTGTCTAGCGGTAACGTCGAGCAGTACTTC
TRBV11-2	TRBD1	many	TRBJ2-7	CASSIGPRTGLNEQYF	TGTGCCAGCTCCATAGGACCCAGGACAGGGCTGAACGAGCAGTACTTC
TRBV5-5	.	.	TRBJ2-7	CASSSGPGNEQYF	TGTGCCAGCAGCTCCGGACCAGGGAACGAGCAGTACTTC
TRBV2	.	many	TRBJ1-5	CASSDVGQLSNQPQHF	TGTGCCAGCAGTGACGTCGGACAGCTTAGCAATCAGCCCCAGCATTTT
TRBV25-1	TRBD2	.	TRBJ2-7	CASSDLAGTDEQYF	TGTGCCAGCAGTGACCTAGCGGGGACTGACGAGCAGTACTTC
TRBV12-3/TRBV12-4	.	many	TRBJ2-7	CASSLEGVRDFTYEQYF	TGTGCCAGCAGTTTAGAGGGTGTGCGGGACTTCACCTACGAGCAGTACTTC
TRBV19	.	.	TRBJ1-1	CASTPFQGFTEAFF	TGTGCCAGTACACCCTTTCAGGGATTCACTGAAGCTTTCTTT
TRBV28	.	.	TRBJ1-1	CASSLAMLGKNTEAFF	TGTGCCAGCAGCTTGGCCATGTTGGGCAAGAACACTGAAGCTTTCTTT
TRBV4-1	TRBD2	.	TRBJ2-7	CASSQVLAENYEQYF	TGCGCCAGCAGCCAAGTCCTAGCGGAAAACTACGAGCAGTACTTC
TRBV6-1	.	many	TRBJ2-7	CASSAQVGTGTYEQYF	TGTGCCAGCAGTGCCCAGGTAGGGACTGGAACCTACGAGCAGTACTTC
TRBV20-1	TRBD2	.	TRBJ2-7	CSHGTKYEQYF	TGCAGCCACGGGACTAAATACGAGCAGTACTTC
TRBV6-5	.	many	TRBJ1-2	CASSYSKAGSRYGYTF	TGTGCCAGCAGTTACAGTAAGGCAGGGTCTCGCTATGGCTACACCTTC
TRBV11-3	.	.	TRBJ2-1	CASSLGADTTYNEQFF	TGTGCCAGCAGCCTCGGGGCGGACACTACCTACAATGAGCAGTTCTTC